Following are 10 T cell receptor beta chains from one sample sequenced in a study of blood T cell repertoires in COVID-19. Profiled with immunoSEQ multiplex PCR; TCRdb holds only in-frame clones, not every one. The table shows roughly 380,000 clones, with almost 90% occurring only once. The sequencing sample was made of PBMCs or T cells enriched from blood (not recorded which). The origin of the receptors is a woman aged 25 to 39 who had been exposed to COVID-19.

This rearrangement joins TRBV5-1 to TRBJ2-7; 9 nucleotides match TRBD2. CDR3 length equals 15 residues. Trimming took 2 bases from V and 4 from J; bases not matched to a gene: 7. Germline V gene lookup returns CDR1 SGHRS and CDR2 YFSETQ. CDR3 protein: CASSFQAGGEYEQYF. CDR3 coding DNA: TGCGCCAGCAGCTTCCAGGCGGGAGGGGAGTACGAGCAGTACTTC.

J is TRBJ1-1 and V is TRBV28, with D perhaps TRBD1 (5 bases). The CDR3 is made up of 12 amino acids. V was pared by 5 bases and J by 11 bases, with 15 bases between. Germline V gene sequence: CDR1 MDHEN, CDR2 SYDVKM. The CDR3 reads CASSPLQAGAFF. The CDR3, as DNA: TGTGCCAGCAGTCCACTTCAGGCAGGGGCTTTCTTT. The full variable domain, its missing parts supplied by reference TRBV28 and TRBJ1-1, is DVKVTQSSRYLVKRTGEKVFLECVQDMDHENMFWYRQDPGLGLRLIYFSYDVKMKEKGDIPEGYSVSREKKERFSLILESASTNQTSMYLCASSPLQAGAFFGQGTRLTVV.

V usage is TRBV7-3 and J usage is TRBJ2-2, with 7 nucleotides matching TRBD2. CDR3 size: 15 residues. Unmatched junction bases numbered 9, after V lost 5 bases and J lost 6 bases. CDR1 is SGHTA, CDR2 FQGTGA, per germline. The CDR3: CASSRMAGVSGELFF. The CDR3 region has the DNA TGTGCCAGCAGCCGGATGGCGGGAGTGTCCGGGGAGCTGTTTTTT.

The chain combines TRBV5-1 with TRBJ2-7; 7 bases map to TRBD2. V was pared by 8 bases and J by 4 bases, with 12 bases of the junction left unmatched. This CDR3 is 14 amino acids long. Looked up from germline, CDR1 is SGHRS and CDR2 is YFSETQ. Written as DNA, the CDR3 is TGCGCCAGTAAACCCGGACTAGTGGATTACGAGCAGTACTTC. Its translation: CASKPGLVDYEQYF.

This clone was recorded a few times. This chain connects TRBV5-8 to TRBJ1-1, with TRBD1 identical over 7 bases. V was clipped by 5 bases and J by 1 base; unmatched bases: 11. CDR1 and CDR2 from the germline V gene are SGHTS and YDEGEE. The CDR3 consists of 16 residues. This CDR3 is CASSYFWGTANTEAFF. As DNA, the CDR3 is TGTGCCAGCAGTTATTTCTGGGGGACAGCGAACACTGAAGCTTTCTTT.

The chain is built from TRBV7-9 and TRBJ1-2, with D possibly being TRBD1 (5 bases). Germline lookup yields CDR1 SEHNR and CDR2 FQNEAQ (reference sequence). The V end lost 6 bases, the J end lost 4 bases, and 12 bases lay between the germline ends. The CDR3 length is 13 residues. In DNA form, the CDR3 reads TGTGCCAGCAGTCCAGGGCCCATCTATGGCTACACCTTC. The encoded protein is CASSPGPIYGYTF.

The chain is built from TRBV7-9 and TRBJ1-4; 9 nucleotides line up with TRBD1. The CDR3 runs 14 residues. J was trimmed by 8 bases and V by 5 bases; bases with no gene match: 6. Germline-derived CDR1 and CDR2 are SEHNR and FQNEAQ (reference sequence). DNA of the CDR3: TGTGCCAGCAGCCGAGACAGGGGGAGAGAAAAACTGTTTTTT. This codes for CASSRDRGREKLFF.

This clone was found once. This chain connects TRBV27 to TRBJ2-3, with D possibly TRBD1 on 6 matching bases. The CDR3 runs 14 residues. CDR1 is MNHEY, CDR2 SMNVEV, per germline (reference sequence). The V gene lost 3 bases and the J gene lost 3 bases, with 10 bases spanning the gap. DNA for the CDR3: TGTGCCAGCAGTTTCCCCGGGACAACAGATACGCAGTATTTT. Translating it yields CASSFPGTTDTQYF.

This clone was found once. The chain is built from TRBV14 and TRBJ1-5; TRBD1 agrees at 10 bases. Trimming cost V 4 bases and J 7 bases; bases outside gene matches: 7. Germline V CDR1 and CDR2: SGHDN, FVKESK. This CDR3 is 15 amino acids long. The CDR3 region is CASSRDRGRAQPQHF. DNA of the CDR3: TGTGCCAGCAGCCGCGACAGGGGGCGAGCGCAGCCCCAGCATTTT.

The chain links TRBV6-5 to TRBJ1-4, with D perhaps TRBD1 (5 bases). The V and J ends lost 0 bases and 8 bases respectively, with 16 bases between them. The V gene's germline CDR1 is MNHEY and CDR2 SVGAGI. This CDR3 has 16 amino acids. Here the CDR3 reads CASSYSGGQGREKLFF. The CDR3 DNA reads as TGTGCCAGCAGTTACTCCGGTGGGCAGGGAAGAGAAAAACTGTTTTTT.